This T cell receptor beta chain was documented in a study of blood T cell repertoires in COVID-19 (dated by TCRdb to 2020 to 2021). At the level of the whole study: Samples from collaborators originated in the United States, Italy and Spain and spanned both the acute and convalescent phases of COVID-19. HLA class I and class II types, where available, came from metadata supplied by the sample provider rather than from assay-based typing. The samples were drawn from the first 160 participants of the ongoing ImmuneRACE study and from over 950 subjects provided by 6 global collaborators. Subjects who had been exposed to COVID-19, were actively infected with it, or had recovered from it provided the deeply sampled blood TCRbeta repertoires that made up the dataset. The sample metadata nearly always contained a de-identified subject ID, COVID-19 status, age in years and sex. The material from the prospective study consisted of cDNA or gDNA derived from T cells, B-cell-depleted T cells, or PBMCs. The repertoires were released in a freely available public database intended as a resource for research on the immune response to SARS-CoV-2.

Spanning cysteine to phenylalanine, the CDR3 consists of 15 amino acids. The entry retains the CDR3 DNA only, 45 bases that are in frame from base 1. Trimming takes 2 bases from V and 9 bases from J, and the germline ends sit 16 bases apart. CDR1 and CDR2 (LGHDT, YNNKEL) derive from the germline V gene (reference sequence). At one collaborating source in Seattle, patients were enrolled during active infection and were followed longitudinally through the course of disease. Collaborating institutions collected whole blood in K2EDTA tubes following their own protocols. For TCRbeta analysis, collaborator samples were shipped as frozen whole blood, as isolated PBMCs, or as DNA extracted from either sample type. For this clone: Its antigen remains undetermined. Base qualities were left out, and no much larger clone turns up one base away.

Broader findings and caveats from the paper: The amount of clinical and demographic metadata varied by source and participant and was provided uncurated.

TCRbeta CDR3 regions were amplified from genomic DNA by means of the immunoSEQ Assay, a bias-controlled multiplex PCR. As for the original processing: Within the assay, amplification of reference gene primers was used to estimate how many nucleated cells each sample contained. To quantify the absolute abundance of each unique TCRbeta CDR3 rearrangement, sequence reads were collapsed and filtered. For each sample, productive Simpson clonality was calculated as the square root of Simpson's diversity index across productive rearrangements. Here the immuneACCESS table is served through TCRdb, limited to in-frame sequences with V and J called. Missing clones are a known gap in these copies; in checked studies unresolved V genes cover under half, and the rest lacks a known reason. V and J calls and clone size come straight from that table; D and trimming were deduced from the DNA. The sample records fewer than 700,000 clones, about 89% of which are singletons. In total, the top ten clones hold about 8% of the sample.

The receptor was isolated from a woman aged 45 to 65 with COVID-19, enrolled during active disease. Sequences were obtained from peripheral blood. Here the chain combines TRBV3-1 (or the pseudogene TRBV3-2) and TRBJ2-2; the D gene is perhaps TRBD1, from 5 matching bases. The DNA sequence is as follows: TGTGCCAGCAGCCAACCGTTCCCTAAGGACAGGGAGCTGTTTTTT. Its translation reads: CASSQPFPKDRELFF.